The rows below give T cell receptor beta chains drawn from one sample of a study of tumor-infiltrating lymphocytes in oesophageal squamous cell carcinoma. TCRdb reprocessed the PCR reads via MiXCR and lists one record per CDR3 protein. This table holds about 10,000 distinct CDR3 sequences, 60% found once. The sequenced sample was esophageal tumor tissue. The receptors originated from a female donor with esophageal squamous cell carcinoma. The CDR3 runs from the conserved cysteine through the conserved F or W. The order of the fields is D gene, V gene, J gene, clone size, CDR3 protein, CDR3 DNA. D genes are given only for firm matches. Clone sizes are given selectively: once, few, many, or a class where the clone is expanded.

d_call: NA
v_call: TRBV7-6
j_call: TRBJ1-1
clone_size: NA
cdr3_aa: CASSTDRSPDTEAFF
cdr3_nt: TGTGCTAGCAGCACAGACAGGTCTCCGGACACTGAAGCTTTCTTT

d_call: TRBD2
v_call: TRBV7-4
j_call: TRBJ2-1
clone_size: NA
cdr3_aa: CASSTRGGGTYNEQFF
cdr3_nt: TGTGCCAGCAGCACGCGGGGGGGCGGGACCTACAATGAGCAGTTCTTC

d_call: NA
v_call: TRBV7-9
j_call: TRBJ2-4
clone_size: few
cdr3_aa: CASREGGLAKNIQYF
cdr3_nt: TGTGCCAGCAGGGAAGGGGGGTTAGCCAAAAACATTCAGTACTTC

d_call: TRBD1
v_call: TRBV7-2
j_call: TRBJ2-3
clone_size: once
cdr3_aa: CASSLDYRGTQYF
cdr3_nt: TGTGCCAGCAGCTTAGACTACAGGGGAACGCAGTATTTT

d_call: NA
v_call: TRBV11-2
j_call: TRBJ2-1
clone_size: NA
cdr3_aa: CASSLVSGANEQFF
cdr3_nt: TGTGCCAGCAGCTTAGTCAGCGGCGCCAACGAGCAGTTCTTC

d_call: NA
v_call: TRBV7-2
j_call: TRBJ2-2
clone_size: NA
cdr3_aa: CASSLRGGDTGELFF
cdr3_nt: TGTGCCAGCAGCTTAAGGGGGGGAGACACCGGGGAGCTGTTTTTT

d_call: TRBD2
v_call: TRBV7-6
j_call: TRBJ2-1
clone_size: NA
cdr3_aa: CASSSEGTILYNEQFF
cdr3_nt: TGTGCCAGCAGCTCCGAGGGGACTATCCTCTACAATGAGCAGTTCTTC

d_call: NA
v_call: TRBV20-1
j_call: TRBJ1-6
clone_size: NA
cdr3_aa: CSARRSGLNSPLHF
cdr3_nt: TGCAGTGCTAGACGGTCAGGGTTGAATTCACCCCTCCACTTT

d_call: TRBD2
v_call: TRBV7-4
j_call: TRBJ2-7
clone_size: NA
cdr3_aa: CASSHRLAGASPSYEQYF
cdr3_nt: TGTGCCAGCAGCCACCGACTAGCGGGGGCCTCACCCTCCTACGAGCAGTACTTC

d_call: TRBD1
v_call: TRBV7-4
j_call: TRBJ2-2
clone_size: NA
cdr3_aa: CASTEYDGTGGTGELFF
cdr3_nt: TGTGCCAGCACCGAATACGACGGGACAGGGGGGACCGGGGAGCTGTTTTTT

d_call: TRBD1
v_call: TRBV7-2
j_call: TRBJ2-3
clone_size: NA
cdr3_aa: CASSRDHGTGLYTQYF
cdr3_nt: TGTGCCAGCAGCAGGGACCACGGGACAGGGTTGTATACGCAGTATTTT

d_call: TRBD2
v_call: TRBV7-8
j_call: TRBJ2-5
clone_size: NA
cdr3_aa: CASSLGWGLAGGQETQYF
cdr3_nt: TGTGCCAGCAGCTTAGGTTGGGGACTAGCGGGAGGCCAAGAGACCCAGTACTTC

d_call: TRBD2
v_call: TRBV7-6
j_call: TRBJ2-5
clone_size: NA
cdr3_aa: CASSLKRLAERGPETQYF
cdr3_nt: TGTGCCAGCAGCTTAAAACGACTAGCGGAGAGGGGCCCAGAGACCCAGTACTTC

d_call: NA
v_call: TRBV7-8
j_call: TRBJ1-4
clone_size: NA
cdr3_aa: CASRSGGKVDEKLFF
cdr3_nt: TGTGCCAGCAGAAGTGGGGGGAAGGTAGATGAAAAACTGTTTTTT

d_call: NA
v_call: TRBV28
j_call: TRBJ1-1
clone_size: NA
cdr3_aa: CASRGRQAKGTEAFF
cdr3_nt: TGTGCCAGCAGGGGGAGACAGGCAAAGGGCACTGAAGCTTTCTTT

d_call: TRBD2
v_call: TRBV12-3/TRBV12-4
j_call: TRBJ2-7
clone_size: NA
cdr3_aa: CASRYGGASYEQYF
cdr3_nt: TGTGCCAGCAGGTACGGGGGGGCCTCCTACGAGCAGTACTTC

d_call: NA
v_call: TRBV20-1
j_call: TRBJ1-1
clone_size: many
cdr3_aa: CSARDFVFGGNTEAFF
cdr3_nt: TGCAGTGCTAGAGATTTTGTATTTGGAGGGAACACTGAAGCTTTCTTT

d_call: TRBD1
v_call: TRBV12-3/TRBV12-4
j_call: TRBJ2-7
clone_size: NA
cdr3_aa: CASKKPGQGSHEQYF
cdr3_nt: TGTGCCAGCAAGAAACCGGGACAGGGCTCCCACGAGCAGTACTTC